This T cell receptor (beta chain) was observed in a study of shared clonotypes between healthy human individuals. General study points: Shared across a handful of donors were about 4.6% of the naive CD4 clonotypes. Naive subsets generally had larger estimated richness than memory subsets.

This clone appeared a single time. Its specificity is unknown. Several immunoSEQ plates received, in even portions, the genomic DNA of each subset. Profiling relied on immunoSEQ multiplex PCR, and the TCRdb table lists in-frame clones only, not all of them. The table records a few million clones, almost 96% of them present only once. Trimming cost V 1 base and J 6 bases, with 10 bases left between them. Looked up from germline, CDR1 is GTSNPN and CDR2 is SVGIG (reference sequence). This CDR3 contains 13 residues. The V and J genes are TRBV30 and TRBJ2-1; perhaps TRBD2 as D (5 bases). The source material was naive CD4+ T cells sorted from blood. Documented subset: CD45RA+ positively selected. This TCR was recovered from a man aged 18-30 years in good health. The CDR3 DNA follows: TGTGCCTGGAGTGGTCGGGGAGTCAATGAGCAGTTCTTC. It specifies CAWSGRGVNEQFF.